This T cell receptor beta chain was documented in a study of blood T cell repertoires in COVID-19. Study in general: Acute-phase and convalescent COVID-19 samples originated in the United States, Italy and Spain. PBMCs, B-cell-depleted T cells, or T cells provided the cDNA or gDNA that made up the material.

The assay was immunoSEQ multiplex PCR, and TCRdb's table has in-frame clones only and misses some. The profile covers around 150,000 clones, with approximately 91% appearing a single time and less than 2.5% taken by the ten largest. Germline CDR1 LNHDA, CDR2 SQIVND (reference sequence). Trimming cost V 4 bases and J 2 bases; bases outside gene matches: 7. The CDR3 spans 15 residues. This TCR was recovered from a man between 18 and 35 years old with acute or convalescent COVID-19. The chain has TRBV19 and TRBJ1-2, with 7 bases aligning to TRBD1. The sample comprised peripheral blood. CDR3 DNA: TGTGCCAGTAGTAGTCGACAGGGTTCAAACTATGGCTACACCTTC. Translation gives CASSSRQGSNYGYTF.